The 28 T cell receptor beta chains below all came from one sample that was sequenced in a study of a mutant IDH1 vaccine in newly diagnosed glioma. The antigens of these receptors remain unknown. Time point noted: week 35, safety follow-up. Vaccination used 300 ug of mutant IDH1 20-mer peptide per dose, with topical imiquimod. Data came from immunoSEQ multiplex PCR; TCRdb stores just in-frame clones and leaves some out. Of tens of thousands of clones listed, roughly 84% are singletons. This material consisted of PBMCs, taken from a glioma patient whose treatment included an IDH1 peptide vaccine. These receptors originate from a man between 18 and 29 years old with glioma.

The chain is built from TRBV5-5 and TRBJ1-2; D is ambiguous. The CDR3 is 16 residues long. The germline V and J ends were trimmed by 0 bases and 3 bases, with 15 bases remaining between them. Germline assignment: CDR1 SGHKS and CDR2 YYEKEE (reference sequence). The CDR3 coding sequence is TGTGCCAGCAGCTTGGGGGTGGCAGCTTGGTACTATGGCTACACCTTC. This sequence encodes CASSLGVAAWYYGYTF.

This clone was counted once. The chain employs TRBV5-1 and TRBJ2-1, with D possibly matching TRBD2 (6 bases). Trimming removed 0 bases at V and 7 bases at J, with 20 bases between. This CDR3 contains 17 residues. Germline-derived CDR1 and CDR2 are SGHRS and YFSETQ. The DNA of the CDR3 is TGCGCCAGCAGCTTGGCCGTAGGGTTGACTAGTAAGAATGAGCAGTTCTTC. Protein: CASSLAVGLTSKNEQFF.

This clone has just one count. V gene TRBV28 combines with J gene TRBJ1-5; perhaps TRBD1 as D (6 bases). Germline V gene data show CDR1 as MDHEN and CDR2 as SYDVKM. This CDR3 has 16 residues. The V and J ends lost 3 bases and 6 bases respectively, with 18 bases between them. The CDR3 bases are TGTGCCAGCAGTTTGCCCACAGGGACTCAGGGTCAGCCCCAGCATTTT. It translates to CASSLPTGTQGQPQHF. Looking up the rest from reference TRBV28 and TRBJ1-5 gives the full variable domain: DVKVTQSSRYLVKRTGEKVFLECVQDMDHENMFWYRQDPGLGLRLIYFSYDVKMKEKGDIPEGYSVSREKKERFSLILESASTNQTSMYLCASSLPTGTQGQPQHFGDGTRLSIL.

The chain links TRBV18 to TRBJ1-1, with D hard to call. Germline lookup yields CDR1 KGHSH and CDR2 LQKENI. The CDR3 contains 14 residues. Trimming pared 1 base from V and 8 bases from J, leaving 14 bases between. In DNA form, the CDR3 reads TGTGCCAGCTCACCACAAAGGCCCTGGAAGGAAGCTTTCTTT. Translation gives CASSPQRPWKEAFF.

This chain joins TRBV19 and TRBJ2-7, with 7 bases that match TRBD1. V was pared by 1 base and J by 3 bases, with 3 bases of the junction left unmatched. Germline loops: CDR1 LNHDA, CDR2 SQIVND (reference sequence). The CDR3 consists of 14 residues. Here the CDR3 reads CASSIGTGFYEQYF. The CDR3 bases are TGTGCCAGTAGTATAGGGACAGGTTTCTACGAGCAGTACTTC.

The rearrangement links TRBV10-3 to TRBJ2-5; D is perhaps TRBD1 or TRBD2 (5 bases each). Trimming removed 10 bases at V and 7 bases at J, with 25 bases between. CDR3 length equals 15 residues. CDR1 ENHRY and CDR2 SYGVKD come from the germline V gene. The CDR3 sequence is CATNPSGTYSVTQYF. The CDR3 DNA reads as TGTGCCACCAACCCCTCCGGGACCTACAGTGTGACCCAGTACTTC.

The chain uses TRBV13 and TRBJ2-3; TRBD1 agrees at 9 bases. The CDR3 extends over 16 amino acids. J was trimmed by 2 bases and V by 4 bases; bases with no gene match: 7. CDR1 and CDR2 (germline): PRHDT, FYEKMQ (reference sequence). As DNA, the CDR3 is TGTGCCAGCAGCTCCGGACAGGGGAGAGTCACAGATACGCAGTATTTT. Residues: CASSSGQGRVTDTQYF.

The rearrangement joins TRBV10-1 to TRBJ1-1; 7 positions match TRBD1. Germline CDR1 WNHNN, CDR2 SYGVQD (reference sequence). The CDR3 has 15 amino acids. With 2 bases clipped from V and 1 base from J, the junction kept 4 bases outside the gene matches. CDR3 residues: CASSEPGTANTEAFF. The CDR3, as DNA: TGCGCCAGCAGTGAGCCAGGGACAGCGAACACTGAAGCTTTCTTT.

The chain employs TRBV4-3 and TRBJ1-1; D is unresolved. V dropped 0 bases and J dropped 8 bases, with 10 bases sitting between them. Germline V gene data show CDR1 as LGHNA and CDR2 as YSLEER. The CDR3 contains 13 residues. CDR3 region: CASSQEPEREAFF. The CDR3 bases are TGCGCCAGCAGCCAAGAGCCCGAACGAGAAGCTTTCTTT.

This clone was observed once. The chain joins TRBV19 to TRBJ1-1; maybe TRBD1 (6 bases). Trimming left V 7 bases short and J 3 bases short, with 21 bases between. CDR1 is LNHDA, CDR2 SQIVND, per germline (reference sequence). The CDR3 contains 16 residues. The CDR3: CASTVAHKGGYTEAFF. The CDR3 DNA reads TGTGCCAGTACCGTAGCCCATAAGGGGGGGTACACTGAAGCTTTCTTT.

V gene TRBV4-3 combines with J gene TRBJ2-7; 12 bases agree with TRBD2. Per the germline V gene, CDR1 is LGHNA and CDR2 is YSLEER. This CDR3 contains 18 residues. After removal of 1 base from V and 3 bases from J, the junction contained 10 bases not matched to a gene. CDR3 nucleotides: TGCGCCAGCAGCCAAGGGACTAGCGGGACAACCACGCTCTACGAGCAGTACTTC. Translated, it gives CASSQGTSGTTTLYEQYF.

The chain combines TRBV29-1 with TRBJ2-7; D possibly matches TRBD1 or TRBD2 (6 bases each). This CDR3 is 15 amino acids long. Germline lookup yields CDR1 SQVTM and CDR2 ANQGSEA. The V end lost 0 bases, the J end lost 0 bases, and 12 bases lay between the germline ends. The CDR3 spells CSVEEGGQISYEQYF. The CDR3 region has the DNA TGCAGCGTTGAAGAGGGAGGACAGATCTCCTACGAGCAGTACTTC.

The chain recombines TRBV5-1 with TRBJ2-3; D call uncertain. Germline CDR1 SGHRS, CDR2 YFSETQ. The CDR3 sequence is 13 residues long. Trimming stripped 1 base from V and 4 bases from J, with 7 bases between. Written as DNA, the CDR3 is TGCGCCAGCAGCTTGACCCCCCCAGATACGCAGTATTTT. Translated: CASSLTPPDTQYF.

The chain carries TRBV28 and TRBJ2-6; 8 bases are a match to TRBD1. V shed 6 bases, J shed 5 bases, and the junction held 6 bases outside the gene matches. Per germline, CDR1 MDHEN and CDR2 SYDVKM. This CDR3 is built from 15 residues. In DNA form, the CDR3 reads TGTGCCAGCAGCGCCCGGACAGGGAGGGCCAACGTCCTGACTTTC. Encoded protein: CASSARTGRANVLTF.

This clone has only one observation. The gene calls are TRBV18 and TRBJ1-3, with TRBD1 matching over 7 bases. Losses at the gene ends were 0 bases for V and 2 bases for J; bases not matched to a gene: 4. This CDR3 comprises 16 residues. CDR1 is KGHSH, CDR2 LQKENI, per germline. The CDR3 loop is CASSPPWTGPGNTIYF. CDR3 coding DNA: TGTGCCAGCTCACCACCATGGACAGGACCTGGAAACACCATATATTTT.

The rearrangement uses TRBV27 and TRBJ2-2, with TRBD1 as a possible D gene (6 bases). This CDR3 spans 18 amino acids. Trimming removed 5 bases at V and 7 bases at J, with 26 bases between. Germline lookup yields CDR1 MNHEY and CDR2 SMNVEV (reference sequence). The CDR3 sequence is CASSLIDNVGGRSGELFF. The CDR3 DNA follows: TGTGCCAGCAGTCTTATAGACAATGTTGGGGGCAGGAGCGGGGAGCTGTTTTTT.

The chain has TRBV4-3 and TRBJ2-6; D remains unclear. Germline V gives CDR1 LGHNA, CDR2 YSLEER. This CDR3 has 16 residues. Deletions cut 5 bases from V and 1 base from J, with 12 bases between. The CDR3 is CASSASPGSGANVLTF. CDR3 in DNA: TGCGCCAGCAGCGCTTCTCCTGGGTCTGGGGCCAACGTCCTGACTTTC.

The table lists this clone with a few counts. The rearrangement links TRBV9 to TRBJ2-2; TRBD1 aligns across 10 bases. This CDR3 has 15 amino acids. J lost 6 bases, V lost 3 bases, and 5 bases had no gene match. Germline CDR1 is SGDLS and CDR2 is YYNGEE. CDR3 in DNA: TGTGCCAGCAGCGGCATTGGACAGGGGGCCGGGGAGCTGTTTTTT. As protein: CASSGIGQGAGELFF.

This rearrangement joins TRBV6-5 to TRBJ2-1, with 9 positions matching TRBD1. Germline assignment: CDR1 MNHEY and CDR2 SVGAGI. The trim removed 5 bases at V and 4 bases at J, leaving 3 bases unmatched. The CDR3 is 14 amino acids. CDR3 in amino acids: CASSRDRDYNEQFF. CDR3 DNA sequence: TGTGCCAGCAGTCGGGACAGGGATTACAATGAGCAGTTCTTC.

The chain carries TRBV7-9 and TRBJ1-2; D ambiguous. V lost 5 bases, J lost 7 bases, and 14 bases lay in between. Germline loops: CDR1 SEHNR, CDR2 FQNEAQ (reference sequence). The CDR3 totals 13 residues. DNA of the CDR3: TGTGCCAGCAGCGCCGCGGGGTTCGGTGGCTACACCTTC. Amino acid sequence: CASSAAGFGGYTF.

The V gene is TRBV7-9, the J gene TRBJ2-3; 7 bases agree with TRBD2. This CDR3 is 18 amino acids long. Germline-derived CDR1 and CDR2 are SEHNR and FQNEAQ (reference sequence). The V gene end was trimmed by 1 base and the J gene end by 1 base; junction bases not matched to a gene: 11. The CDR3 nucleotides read TGTGCCAGCAGCTTAGATTCTCACCCCCTAGCGGGCACAGATACGCAGTATTTT. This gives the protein CASSLDSHPLAGTDTQYF. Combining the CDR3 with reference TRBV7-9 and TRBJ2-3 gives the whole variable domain DTGVSQNPRHKITKRGQNVTFRCDPISEHNRLYWYRQTLGQGPEFLTYFQNEAQLEKSRLLSDRFSAERPKGSFSTLEIQRTEQGDSAMYLCASSLDSHPLAGTDTQYFGPGTRLTVL.

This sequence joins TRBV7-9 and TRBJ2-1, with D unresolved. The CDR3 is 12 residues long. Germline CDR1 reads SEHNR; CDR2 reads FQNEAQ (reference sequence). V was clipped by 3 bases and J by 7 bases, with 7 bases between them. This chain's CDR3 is CASSFGENEQFF. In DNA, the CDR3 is TGTGCCAGCAGCTTTGGAGAGAATGAGCAGTTCTTC.

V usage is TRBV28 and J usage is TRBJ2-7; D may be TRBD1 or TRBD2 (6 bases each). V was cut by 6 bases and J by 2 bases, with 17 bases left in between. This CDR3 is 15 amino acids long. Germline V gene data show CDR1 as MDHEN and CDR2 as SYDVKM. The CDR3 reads CASSAFGGLPYEQYF. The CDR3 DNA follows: TGTGCCAGCAGCGCCTTCGGGGGCCTTCCCTACGAGCAGTACTTC.

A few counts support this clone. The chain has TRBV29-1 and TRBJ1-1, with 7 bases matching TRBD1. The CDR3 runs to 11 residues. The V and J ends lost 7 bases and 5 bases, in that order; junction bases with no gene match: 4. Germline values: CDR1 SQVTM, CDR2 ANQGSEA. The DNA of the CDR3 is TGCAGCGCACTACAGGGGACTGAAGCTTTCTTT. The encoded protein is CSALQGTEAFF. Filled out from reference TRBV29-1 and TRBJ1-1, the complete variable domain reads SAVISQKPSRDICQRGTSLTIQCQVDSQVTMMFWYRQQPGQSLTLIATANQGSEATYESGFVIDKFPISRPNLTFSTLTVSNMSPEDSSIYLCSALQGTEAFFGQGTRLTVV.

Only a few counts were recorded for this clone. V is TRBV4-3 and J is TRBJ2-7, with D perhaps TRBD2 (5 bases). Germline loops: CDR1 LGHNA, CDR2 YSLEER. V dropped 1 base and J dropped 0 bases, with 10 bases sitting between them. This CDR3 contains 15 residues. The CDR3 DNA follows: TGCGCCAGCAGCCAAGGGCCCGGGGACTCCTACGAGCAGTACTTC. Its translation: CASSQGPGDSYEQYF.

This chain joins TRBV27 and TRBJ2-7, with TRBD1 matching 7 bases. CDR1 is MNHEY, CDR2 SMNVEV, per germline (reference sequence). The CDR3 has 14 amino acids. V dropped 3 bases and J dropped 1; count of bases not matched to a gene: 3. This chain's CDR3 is CASSFTGQSYEQYF. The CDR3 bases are TGTGCCAGCAGTTTCACGGGACAGTCCTACGAGCAGTACTTC.

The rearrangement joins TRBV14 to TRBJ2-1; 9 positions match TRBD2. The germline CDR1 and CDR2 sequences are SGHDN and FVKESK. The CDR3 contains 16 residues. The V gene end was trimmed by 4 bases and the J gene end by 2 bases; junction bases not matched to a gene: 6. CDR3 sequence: CASSPLAGAAYNEQFF. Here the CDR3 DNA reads TGTGCCAGCAGCCCCTTAGCGGGAGCCGCCTACAATGAGCAGTTCTTC.

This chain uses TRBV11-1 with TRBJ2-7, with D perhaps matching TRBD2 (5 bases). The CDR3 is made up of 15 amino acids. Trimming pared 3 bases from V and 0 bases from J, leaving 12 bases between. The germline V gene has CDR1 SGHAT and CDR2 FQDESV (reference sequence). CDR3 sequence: CASSLALGSSYEQYF. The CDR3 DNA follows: TGTGCCAGCAGCTTGGCTCTGGGGAGCTCCTACGAGCAGTACTTC.